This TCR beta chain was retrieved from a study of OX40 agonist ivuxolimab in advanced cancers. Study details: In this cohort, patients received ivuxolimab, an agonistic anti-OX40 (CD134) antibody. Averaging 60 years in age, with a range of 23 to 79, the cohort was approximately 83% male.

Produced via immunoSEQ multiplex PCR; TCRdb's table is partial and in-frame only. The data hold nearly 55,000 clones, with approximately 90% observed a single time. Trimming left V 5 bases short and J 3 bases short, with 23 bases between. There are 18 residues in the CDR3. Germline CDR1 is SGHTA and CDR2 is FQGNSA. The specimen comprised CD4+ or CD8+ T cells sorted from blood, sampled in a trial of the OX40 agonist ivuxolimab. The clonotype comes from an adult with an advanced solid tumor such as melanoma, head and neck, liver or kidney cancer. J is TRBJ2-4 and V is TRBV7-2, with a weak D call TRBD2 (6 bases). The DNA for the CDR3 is TGTGCCAGCAGCCAACACCTGCTAGCGACTGGTGACAAAAACATTCAGTACTTC. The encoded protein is CASSQHLLATGDKNIQYF.